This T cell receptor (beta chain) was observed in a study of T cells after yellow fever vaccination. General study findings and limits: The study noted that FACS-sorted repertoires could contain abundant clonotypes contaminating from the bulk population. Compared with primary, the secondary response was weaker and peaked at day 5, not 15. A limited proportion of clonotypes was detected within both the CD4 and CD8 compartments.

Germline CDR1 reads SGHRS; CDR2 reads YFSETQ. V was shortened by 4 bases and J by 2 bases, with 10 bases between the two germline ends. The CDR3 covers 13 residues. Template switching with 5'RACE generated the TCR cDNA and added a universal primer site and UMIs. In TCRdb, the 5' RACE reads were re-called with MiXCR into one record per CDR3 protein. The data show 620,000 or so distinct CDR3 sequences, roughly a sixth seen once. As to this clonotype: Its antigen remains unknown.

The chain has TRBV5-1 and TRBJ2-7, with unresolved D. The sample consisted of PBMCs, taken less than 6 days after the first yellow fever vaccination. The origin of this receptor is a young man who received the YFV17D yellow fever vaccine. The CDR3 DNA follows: TGCGCCAGCAGCCCCCCTGGCCCCTACGAGCAGTACTTC. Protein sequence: CASSPPGPYEQYF.